This T cell receptor beta chain comes out of a study of Ad26.COV2.S vaccination and SARS-CoV-2 variants. This CDR3 is 17 amino acids long. Germline assignment: CDR1 MNHEY and CDR2 SMNVEV (reference sequence). Trimming pared 2 bases from V and 5 bases from J, leaving 18 bases between. Sequenced by immunoSEQ multiplex PCR; TCRdb stores in-frame clones only, minus some. The repertoire has roughly 350,000 clones, around 90% of them found once; the top ten carry 6.4%. Documented treatment: over 15 received Ad26.COV2.S at low or high dose, single or two shots; roughly five received placebo; per-sample allocation not given. All samples were drawn on day 63, counting from the first vaccine or placebo injection.

The rearrangement links TRBV27 to TRBJ2-2; the D gene could be TRBD1 or TRBD2 (6 bases each). The sequencing used peripheral blood, collected in a trial of Ad26.COV2.S vaccine versus placebo. The TCR sequence derives from a person between 18 and 60 years old who received the Ad26.COV2.S COVID-19 vaccine or a placebo. Here the CDR3 reads CASSLGGGLGPTGELFF. CDR3 DNA sequence: TGTGCCAGCAGTTTAGGTGGGGGGCTGGGCCCAACCGGGGAGCTGTTTTTT.